This TCR beta chain was recorded in a study of cytomegalovirus exposure and HLA in healthy donors. Concerning this clone itself: What it binds is unknown. One junction end does not reproduce the germline sequence, and a read error may be involved.

The PCR employed 60 Vbeta primers together with 13 Jbeta primers. Data came from immunoSEQ multiplex PCR; TCRdb stores just in-frame clones and leaves some out. The table has about 140,000 clones, approximately 70% seen once; the top ten hold about 1.2%. Germline V gene lookup returns CDR1 SSHAT and CDR2 FNYEAQ (reference sequence). CDR3 length: 19 amino acids. Study results and limitations: Some V segments, TRBV6-2 and TRBV6-3 among them, were indistinguishable and were therefore excluded. Based on reports, TCR beta sequences accurately predicted HLA-A and HLA-B alleles for most subjects. HLA restriction was apparent for most CMV-associated TCR beta chains in a later analysis.

At the time of sampling, donors were nominally healthy, though unrecorded immune exposures were likely. Sample: PBMCs. This chain joins TRBV7-7 and TRBJ2-2; 7 bases map to TRBD2. The TCR sequence derives from a woman between 35 and 50 years old in good health and CMV-seronegative. The CDR3 DNA follows: TGTGCTAGCAGCTTGGGAGGGAGCGGAATCGGGGATCCAAACGGGGAGCTGTTTTTT. This sequence encodes CASSLGGSGIGDPNGELFF.